One and the same sample provided the 10 T cell receptor beta chains below, sequenced in a study of shared clonotypes between healthy human individuals (TCRdb year 2020). The library was obtained by the immunoSEQ multiplex PCR assay. TCRdb took this table from immuneACCESS and kept in-frame rearrangements with V and J called. Such tables lack part of the clones; where checked against another copy, unresolved V genes explain under half of the gap, and the rest is unexplained. This sample lists over 850,000 clones; around 78% were detected once. Of the sample, around 0.61% falls within the top ten clones. Specimen: memory CD4+ T cells from PBMCs. The cell subset or site label corresponds to: CD45RA-negative fraction. These receptors originate from a man between 18 and 35 years old in good health. Some clones in this sample may be carry-over from other donors' samples.

The J gene is TRBJ2-7, the V gene TRBV9; 10 bases match TRBD2. The germline V gene encodes CDR1 SGDLS and CDR2 YYNGEE. Trimming removed 4 bases from V and 2 bases from J; junction bases left unmatched: 6. The CDR3 has 15 residues. CDR3 sequence: CASSLAGVGPYEQYF. The CDR3 DNA is TGTGCCAGCAGCCTAGCGGGGGTAGGTCCCTACGAGCAGTACTTC.

The CDR3 region has the DNA TGTGCCAGCAGTGATCGTAAGGGAGATACGCAGTATTTT. Its protein is CASSDRKGDTQYF. The chain joins TRBV6-4 to TRBJ2-3; no reliable D call. V gave up 3 bases and J gave up 5 bases, with 9 bases separating them. CDR1 and CDR2 (germline): MRHNA, SNTAGT. The CDR3 is made up of 13 amino acids.

This chain connects TRBV10-2 to TRBJ2-3, with 11 positions matching TRBD2. J was trimmed by 1 base and V by 2 bases; bases with no gene match: 2. The germline V gene has CDR1 WSHSY and CDR2 SAAADI. This CDR3 comprises 16 residues. The CDR3 nucleotides are TGCGCCAGCAGTGAGGGGACTAGCGGCCGCACAGATACGCAGTATTTT. This codes for CASSEGTSGRTDTQYF.

This chain's CDR3 is CASQLRTIQETQYF. The CDR3 DNA reads TGTGCCAGCCAACTGAGGACTATCCAAGAGACCCAGTACTTC. This chain joins TRBV5-6 and TRBJ2-5; weak D call: TRBD2 (6 bases). Germline CDR1 reads SGHDT; CDR2 reads YYEEEE. V lost 7 bases and J lost 1, with 14 bases in between. This CDR3 comprises 14 residues.

In its sample, this clone was seen once. The chain is built from TRBV9 and TRBJ1-3, with D tentatively TRBD1 (5 bases). The CDR3 is 14 amino acids. The V end lost 4 bases, the J end lost 4 bases, and 12 bases lay between the germline ends. Germline lookup yields CDR1 SGDLS and CDR2 YYNGEE. CDR3 in DNA: TGTGCCAGCAGCACGGGGGATTTGGGAAACACCATATATTTT. It codes for CASSTGDLGNTIYF.

The chain links TRBV5-1 to TRBJ2-2; possible D gene TRBD1, 6 bases. CDR1 is SGHRS and CDR2 is YFSETQ in the germline V gene. The CDR3 is 17 amino acids. The V and J ends lost 4 bases and 1 base respectively, with 17 bases between them. CDR3 amino acids: CASSTSVWGQNTGELFF. CDR3 DNA: TGCGCCAGCAGCACCTCCGTGTGGGGACAGAACACCGGGGAGCTGTTTTTT.

The V gene is TRBV19, the J gene TRBJ2-7; either TRBD1 or TRBD2 may fit D (6 bases each). V dropped 5 bases and J dropped 9 bases, with 20 bases sitting between them. Germline CDR1 LNHDA, CDR2 SQIVND (reference sequence). CDR3 length equals 14 residues. The CDR3 region is CASSPDPQGGPQYF. The CDR3 region has the DNA TGTGCCAGTAGTCCCGACCCTCAAGGGGGGCCGCAGTACTTC.

As regards this clone: Other DNA sequences in this specimen translate into the identical CDR3. The V and J genes are TRBV11-3 and TRBJ2-2; 9 nucleotides agree with TRBD2. V dropped 5 bases and J dropped 5; count of bases not matched to a gene: 6. The germline gives CDR1 SGHNT, CDR2 YENEEA. The CDR3 runs 15 residues. CDR3 loop: CASSLGLAGTGELFF. CDR3 in DNA: TGTGCCAGCAGCCTTGGCCTAGCGGGAACCGGGGAGCTGTTTTTT.

The CDR3 loop reads CASSSPFDEPGGKSGYTF. The CDR3 bases are TGTGCCAGCAGTTCCCCCTTCGATGAGCCGGGGGGAAAGTCTGGCTACACCTTC. This chain links TRBV6-7 with TRBJ1-2; D is possibly TRBD1 (5 bases). TRBV6-7 is an ORF, and what it does is uncertain. V was pared by 4 bases and J by 7 bases, with 28 bases between. There are 18 residues in the CDR3.

This clone was counted at least ten times. The CDR3 DNA reads TGTGCCAGCAGCTTAAGAGGGACAGCGAACACTGAAGCTTTCTTT. It is translated as CASSLRGTANTEAFF. The V and J genes are TRBV7-3 and TRBJ1-1, with 7 nucleotides matching TRBD1. This CDR3 is built from 15 residues. The V segment lost 1 base and the J segment 1 base; nucleotides outside the gene matches: 3. Germline V gene data show CDR1 as SGHTA and CDR2 as FQGTGA. Filled out from reference TRBV7-3 and TRBJ1-1, the complete variable domain reads GAGVSQTPSNKVTEKGKYVELRCDPISGHTALYWYRQSLGQGPEFLIYFQGTGAADDSGLPNDRFFAVRPEGSVSTLKIQRTERGDSAVYLCASSLRGTANTEAFFGQGTRLTVV.